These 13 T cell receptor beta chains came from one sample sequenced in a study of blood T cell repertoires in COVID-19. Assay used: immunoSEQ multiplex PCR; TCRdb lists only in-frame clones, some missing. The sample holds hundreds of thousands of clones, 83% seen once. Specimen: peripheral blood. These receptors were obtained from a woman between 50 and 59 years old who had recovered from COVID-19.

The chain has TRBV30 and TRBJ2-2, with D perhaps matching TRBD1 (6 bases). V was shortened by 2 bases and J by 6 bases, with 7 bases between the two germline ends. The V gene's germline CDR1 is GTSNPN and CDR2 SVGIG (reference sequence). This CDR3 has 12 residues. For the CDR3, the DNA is TGTGCCTGGAGTAAGGGGGCCGGGGAGCTGTTTTTT. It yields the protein CAWSKGAGELFF.

The DNA for the CDR3 is TGTGCCAGCAGTTTACCCCAGCTAGCGGGAGGGACCGGGGAGCTGTTTTTT. This encodes CASSLPQLAGGTGELFF. The chain has TRBV27 and TRBJ2-2, with 12 positions matching TRBD2. The CDR3 is made up of 17 amino acids. V was pared by 2 bases and J by 5 bases, with 6 bases of the junction left unmatched. The germline V gene encodes CDR1 MNHEY and CDR2 SMNVEV (reference sequence).

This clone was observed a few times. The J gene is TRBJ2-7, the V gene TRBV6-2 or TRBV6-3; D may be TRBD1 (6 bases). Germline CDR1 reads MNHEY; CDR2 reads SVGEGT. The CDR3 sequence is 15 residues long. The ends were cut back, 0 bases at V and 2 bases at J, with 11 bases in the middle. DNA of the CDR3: TGTGCCAGCAGTTACTCTGGGGCAGGGGCCTACGAGCAGTACTTC. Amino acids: CASSYSGAGAYEQYF.

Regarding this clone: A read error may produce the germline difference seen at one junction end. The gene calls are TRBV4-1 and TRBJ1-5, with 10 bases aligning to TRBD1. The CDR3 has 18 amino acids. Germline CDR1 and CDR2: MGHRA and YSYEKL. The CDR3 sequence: CASTTGTGAFFSDQPQHF. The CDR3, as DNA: TGCGCCAGCACCACCGGGACAGGGGCATTTTTTAGCGATCAGCCCCAGCATTTT.

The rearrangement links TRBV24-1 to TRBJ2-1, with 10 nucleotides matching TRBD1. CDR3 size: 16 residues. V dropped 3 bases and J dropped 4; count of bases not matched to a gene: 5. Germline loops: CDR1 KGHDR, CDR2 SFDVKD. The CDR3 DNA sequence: TGTGCCACCAGTGATCGGACAGGGGGATCTTACAATGAGCAGTTCTTC. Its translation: CATSDRTGGSYNEQFF.

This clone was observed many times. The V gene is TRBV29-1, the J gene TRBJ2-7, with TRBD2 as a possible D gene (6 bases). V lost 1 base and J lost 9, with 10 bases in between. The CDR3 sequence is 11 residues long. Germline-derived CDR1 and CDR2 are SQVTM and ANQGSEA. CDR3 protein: CSVEGLGLQYF. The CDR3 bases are TGCAGCGTTGAAGGACTAGGGTTGCAGTACTTC.

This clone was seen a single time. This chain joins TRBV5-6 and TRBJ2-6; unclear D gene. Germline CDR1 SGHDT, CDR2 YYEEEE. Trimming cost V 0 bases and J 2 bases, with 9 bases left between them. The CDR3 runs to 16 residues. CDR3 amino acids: CASSLVLQTGANVLTF. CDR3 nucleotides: TGTGCCAGCAGCTTGGTTCTTCAGACTGGGGCCAACGTCCTGACTTTC.

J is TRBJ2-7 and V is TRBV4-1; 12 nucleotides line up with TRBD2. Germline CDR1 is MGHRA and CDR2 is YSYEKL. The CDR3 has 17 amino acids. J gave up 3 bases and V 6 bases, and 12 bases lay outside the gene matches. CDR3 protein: CASSSGTSGRENYEQYF. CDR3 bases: TGCGCCAGCAGTTCCGGGACTAGCGGGCGGGAAAACTACGAGCAGTACTTC.

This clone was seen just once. The CDR3 region is CATSPGETGANVLTF. Here the CDR3 DNA reads TGTGCCACCAGCCCAGGGGAGACTGGGGCCAACGTCCTGACTTTC. The V and J genes are TRBV24-1 and TRBJ2-6; tentative D call: TRBD1 (6 bases). Germline V lookup: CDR1 KGHDR, CDR2 SFDVKD. Trimming took 7 bases from V and 2 from J, leaving 11 bases between them. This CDR3 is 15 amino acids long.

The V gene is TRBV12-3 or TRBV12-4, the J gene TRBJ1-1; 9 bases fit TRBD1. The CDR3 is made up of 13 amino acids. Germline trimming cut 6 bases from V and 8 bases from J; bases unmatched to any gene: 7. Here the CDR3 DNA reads TGTGCCAGCAGCCTCGGGGGGACAGGGGAAGCTTTCTTT. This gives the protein CASSLGGTGEAFF.

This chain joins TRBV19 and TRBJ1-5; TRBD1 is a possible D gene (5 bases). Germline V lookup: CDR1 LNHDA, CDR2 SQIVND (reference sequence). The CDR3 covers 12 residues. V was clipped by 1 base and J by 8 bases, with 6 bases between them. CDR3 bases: TGTGCCAGTAGTATAGCAGGGAAGCCCCAGCATTTT. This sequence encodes CASSIAGKPQHF.

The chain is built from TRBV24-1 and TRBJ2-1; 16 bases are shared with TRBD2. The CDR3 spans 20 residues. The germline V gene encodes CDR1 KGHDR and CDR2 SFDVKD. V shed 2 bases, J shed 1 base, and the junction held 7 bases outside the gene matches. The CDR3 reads CATSDSGTSGRAGSYNEQFF. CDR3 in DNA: TGTGCCACCAGTGATTCTGGGACTAGCGGGAGGGCCGGGTCCTACAATGAGCAGTTCTTC.

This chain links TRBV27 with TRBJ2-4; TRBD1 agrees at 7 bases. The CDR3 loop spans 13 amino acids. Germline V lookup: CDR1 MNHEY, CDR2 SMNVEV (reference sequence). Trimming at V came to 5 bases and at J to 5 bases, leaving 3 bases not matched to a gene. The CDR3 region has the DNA TGTGCCAGCAGTGCCGGACAGGAAAACATTCAGTACTTC. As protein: CASSAGQENIQYF.